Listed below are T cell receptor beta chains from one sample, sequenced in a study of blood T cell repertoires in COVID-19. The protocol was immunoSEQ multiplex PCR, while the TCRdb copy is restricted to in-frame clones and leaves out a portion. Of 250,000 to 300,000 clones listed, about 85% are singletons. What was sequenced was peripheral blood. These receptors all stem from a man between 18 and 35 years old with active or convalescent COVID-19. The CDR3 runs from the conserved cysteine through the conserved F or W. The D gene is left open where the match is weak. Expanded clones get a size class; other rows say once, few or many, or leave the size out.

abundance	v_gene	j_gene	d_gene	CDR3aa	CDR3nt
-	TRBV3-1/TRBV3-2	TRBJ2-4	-	CASSQATGWDIQYF	TGTGCCAGCAGCCAAGCTACAGGGTGGGACATTCAGTACTTC
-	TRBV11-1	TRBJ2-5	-	CASSLSTGETQYF	TGTGCCAGCAGCTTAAGTACCGGGGAGACCCAGTACTTC
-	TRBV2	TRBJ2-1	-	CASSEPGQHYNEQFF	TGTGCCAGCAGTGAGCCCGGACAGCATTACAATGAGCAGTTCTTC
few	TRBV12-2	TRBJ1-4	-	CASRKREKLFF	TGTGCAAGTCGCAAGCGGGAAAAACTGTTTTTT
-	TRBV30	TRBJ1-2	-	CAWSVSVFNYGYTF	TGTGCCTGGAGTGTATCGGTTTTTAACTATGGCTACACCTTC
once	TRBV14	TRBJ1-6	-	CASSQEGRRNSPLHF	TGTGCCAGCAGCCAAGAGGGGAGGCGTAATTCACCCCTCCACTTT
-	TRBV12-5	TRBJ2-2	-	CASGRELSGELFF	TGTGCTAGTGGTCGGGAGTTGAGCGGGGAGCTGTTTTTT
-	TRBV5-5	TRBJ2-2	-	CASSLTGNTGELFF	TGTGCCAGCAGCCTGACTGGGAACACCGGGGAGCTGTTTTTT
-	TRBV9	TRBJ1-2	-	CASSVVPGPNYGYTF	TGTGCCAGCAGCGTAGTCCCGGGTCCGAACTATGGCTACACCTTC
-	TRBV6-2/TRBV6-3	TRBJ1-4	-	CASSYGAGIEKLFF	TGTGCCAGCAGTTACGGCGCGGGAATAGAAAAACTGTTTTTT
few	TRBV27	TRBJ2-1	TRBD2	CASTIYPGGPDEQFF	TGTGCCAGCACTATTTACCCGGGGGGGCCAGATGAGCAGTTCTTC
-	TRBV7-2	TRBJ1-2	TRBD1	CASSELLRQGAQYGYTF	TGTGCCAGCAGCGAACTCCTGAGACAGGGGGCTCAGTATGGCTACACCTTC
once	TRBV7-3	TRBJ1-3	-	CASSADIGNTIYF	TGTGCCAGCAGCGCGGACATCGGAAACACCATATATTTT
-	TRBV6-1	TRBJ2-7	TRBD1	CASSDRQGHEQYF	TGTGCCAGCAGTGATAGACAGGGCCACGAGCAGTACTTC
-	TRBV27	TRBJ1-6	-	CASSKSSGTPYNSPLHF	TGTGCCAGCAGTAAAAGCTCCGGGACACCTTATAATTCACCCCTCCACTTT
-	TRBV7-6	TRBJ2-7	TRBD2	CASSSEREIKNEQYF	TGTGCCAGCAGCTCCGAGCGGGAGATTAAAAACGAGCAGTACTTC
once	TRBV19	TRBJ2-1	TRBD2	CASREETYNEQFF	TGTGCCAGCCGGGAGGAAACCTACAATGAGCAGTTCTTC
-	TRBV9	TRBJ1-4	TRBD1	CASSATGTNEKLFF	TGTGCCAGCAGCGCGACAGGGACTAATGAAAAACTGTTTTTT
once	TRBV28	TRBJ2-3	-	CASSAGGLGYF	TGTGCCAGCTCGGCGGGCGGACTGGGGTATTTT
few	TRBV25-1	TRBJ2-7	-	CASEGSTYEQYF	TGTGCCAGCGAGGGCAGTACCTACGAGCAGTACTTC
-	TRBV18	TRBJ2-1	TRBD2	CASSPPELAGGEEQFF	TGTGCCAGCTCACCACCAGAGCTAGCGGGAGGAGAGGAGCAGTTCTTC
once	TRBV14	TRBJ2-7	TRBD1	CASSVGQGGFEQYF	TGTGCCAGCAGCGTGGGACAGGGCGGGTTCGAGCAGTACTTC
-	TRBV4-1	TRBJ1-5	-	CASSPDIVNNQPQHF	TGCGCCAGCAGCCCGGACATAGTAAACAATCAGCCCCAGCATTTT
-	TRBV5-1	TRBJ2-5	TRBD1	CASSYGQGAETQYF	TGCGCCAGCAGCTATGGACAGGGTGCGGAGACCCAGTACTTC
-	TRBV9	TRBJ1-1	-	CASSLGGNAEAFF	TGTGCCAGCAGCTTGGGAGGGAACGCTGAAGCTTTCTTT
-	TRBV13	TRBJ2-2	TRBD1	CASSSRDSYTGELFF	TGTGCCAGCAGCTCCCGGGACAGCTACACCGGGGAGCTGTTTTTT
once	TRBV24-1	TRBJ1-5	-	CATSKQHNQPQHF	TGTGCCACCAGTAAACAGCACAATCAGCCCCAGCATTTT
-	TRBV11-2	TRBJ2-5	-	CASSSHQVQETQYF	TGTGCCAGCAGCTCCCATCAGGTGCAAGAGACCCAGTACTTC
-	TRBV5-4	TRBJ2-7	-	CASSSGGSSREQYF	TGTGCCAGCAGCTCAGGAGGGTCTTCAAGGGAGCAGTACTTC
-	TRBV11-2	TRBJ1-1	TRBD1	CASSLDRRPRQGRDTEAFF	TGTGCCAGCAGCTTAGATCGACGCCCAAGACAGGGGCGGGACACTGAAGCTTTCTTT
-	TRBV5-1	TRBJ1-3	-	CASSTRTGDSGNTIYF	TGCGCCAGCAGCACTAGGACCGGAGACTCTGGAAACACCATATATTTT
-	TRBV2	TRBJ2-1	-	CASRGVSYNEQFF	TGTGCCAGCAGAGGGGTCTCCTACAATGAGCAGTTCTTC
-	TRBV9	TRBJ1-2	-	CASQREGGYTF	TGTGCCAGTCAACGAGAGGGCGGCTACACCTTC
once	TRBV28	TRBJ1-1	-	CASSITGTTEAFF	TGTGCCAGCAGTATAACAGGGACCACTGAAGCTTTCTTT
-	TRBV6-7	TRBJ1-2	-	CASSSYRDYGYTF	TGTGCCAGCAGTTCCTACAGGGACTATGGCTACACCTTC
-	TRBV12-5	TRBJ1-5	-	CASGQMQGLNQPQHF	TGTGCTAGTGGGCAAATGCAGGGACTGAATCAGCCCCAGCATTTT
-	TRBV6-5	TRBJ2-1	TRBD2	CASRIPSGGDYEQFF	TGTGCCAGCAGGATACCTAGCGGGGGGGACTATGAGCAGTTCTTC
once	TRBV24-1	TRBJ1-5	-	CATSDRGDQPQHF	TGTGCCACCAGTGACCGGGGGGATCAGCCCCAGCATTTT
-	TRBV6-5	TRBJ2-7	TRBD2	CASRREAYGHEQYF	TGTGCCAGCCGGCGGGAGGCGTATGGCCACGAGCAGTACTTC
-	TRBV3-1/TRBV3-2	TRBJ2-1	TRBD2	CASSQRGASGGFGEQFF	TGTGCCAGCAGCCAAAGGGGTGCTAGCGGGGGATTTGGTGAGCAGTTCTTC
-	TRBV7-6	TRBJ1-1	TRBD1	CASSPSTGLNTEAFF	TGTGCCAGCAGCCCCTCGACAGGGTTGAACACTGAAGCTTTCTTT
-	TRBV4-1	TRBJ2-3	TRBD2	CASSQGLGLSLDTQYF	TGCGCCAGCAGCCAAGGGTTGGGACTAAGCTTAGATACGCAGTATTTT
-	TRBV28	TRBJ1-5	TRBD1	CASSLPGTGDNQPQHF	TGTGCCAGCAGTCTGCCCGGGACAGGAGACAATCAGCCCCAGCATTTT
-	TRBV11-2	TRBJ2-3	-	CASAPPGGRADTQYF	TGTGCCAGCGCGCCCCCAGGGGGGCGAGCAGATACGCAGTATTTT
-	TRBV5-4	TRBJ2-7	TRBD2	CASSDFSGSGGFEQYF	TGTGCCAGCAGCGATTTTAGCGGGAGTGGGGGCTTCGAGCAGTACTTC
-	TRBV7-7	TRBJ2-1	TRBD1	CASSLEAPGTGGPNEQFF	TGTGCCAGCAGCTTAGAGGCGCCGGGGACAGGGGGGCCAAATGAGCAGTTCTTC
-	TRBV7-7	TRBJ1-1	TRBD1	CASSLCVEDRGRITPNTEAFF	TGTGCTAGCAGCTTATGTGTTGAGGACAGGGGCCGAATTACCCCGAACACTGAAGCTTTCTTT
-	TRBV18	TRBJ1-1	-	CASLRSGENTEAFF	TGTGCCAGCCTTAGATCCGGGGAAAACACTGAAGCTTTCTTT
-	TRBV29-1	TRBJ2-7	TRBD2	CSVVSGGAYEQYF	TGCAGCGTTGTAAGCGGGGGAGCCTACGAGCAGTACTTC
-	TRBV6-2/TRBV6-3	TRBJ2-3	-	CASSYVSADTQYF	TGTGCCAGCAGTTACGTTTCGGCAGATACGCAGTATTTT
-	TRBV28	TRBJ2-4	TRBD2	CASREAPREAKNIQYF	TGTGCCAGCCGGGAGGCGCCTAGGGAGGCCAAAAACATTCAGTACTTC
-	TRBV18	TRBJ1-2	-	CASSLNSDTPFYGYTF	TGTGCCAGCTCACTTAACTCGGACACCCCCTTCTATGGCTACACCTTC
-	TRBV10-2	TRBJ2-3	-	CASSDGGLGTDTQYF	TGCGCCAGCAGTGACGGGGGATTGGGCACAGATACGCAGTATTTT
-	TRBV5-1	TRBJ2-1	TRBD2	CASSGTSGGYNEQFF	TGCGCCAGCAGTGGGACTAGCGGGGGCTACAATGAGCAGTTCTTC
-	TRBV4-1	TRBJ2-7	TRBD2	CASSQTSGQTYEQYF	TGCGCCAGCAGCCAGACTAGCGGACAGACCTACGAGCAGTACTTC
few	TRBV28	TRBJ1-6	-	CASFAGQKNSPLHF	TGTGCCAGCTTTGCCGGACAGAAAAATTCACCCCTCCACTTT
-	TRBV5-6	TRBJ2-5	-	CASSPGQRVQSSHEETQYF	TGTGCCAGCAGCCCCGGACAGAGAGTCCAAAGTTCCCACGAAGAGACCCAGTACTTC
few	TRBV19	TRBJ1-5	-	CASSWATRAKNQPQHF	TGTGCCAGTTCTTGGGCCACCCGAGCAAAGAATCAGCCCCAGCATTTT
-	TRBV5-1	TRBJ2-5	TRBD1	CASSPTGVETQYF	TGCGCCAGCAGCCCCACAGGGGTAGAGACCCAGTACTTC
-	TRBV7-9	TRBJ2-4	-	CASSFRLDKNIQYF	TGTGCCAGCAGTTTCAGGTTGGACAAAAACATTCAGTACTTC